The present T cell receptor beta chain was sequenced within a study of blood T cells in healthy people across ages. Study conclusions and caveats: Diversity of TCR beta per million T cells declined in a roughly linear way with age.

A second PCR, run for about 6 to 11 cycles, used a sample-barcoded 5' primer plus a J-beta primer mix. TCRdb recomputed calls from the 5' RACE reads with MiXCR, one row per CDR3 protein. The sample has just over 1 million distinct CDR3 sequences, less than 50% seen once. About this clonotype itself: Antigen specificity is unknown. This may come from a read error, since a much larger clone is one base off.

Material for sequencing was blood. This TCR was sampled from a woman in her fifties or sixties in good health.

The CDR3 spells CASSVANNEQFF. The CDR3 DNA is TGTGCCAGCAGCGTAGCGAACAATGAGCAGTTCTTC. This chain connects TRBV9 to TRBJ2-1; the D is unclear. Deletions cut 0 bases from V and 5 bases from J, with 3 bases between. The CDR3 is made up of 12 amino acids. CDR1 and CDR2 (germline): SGDLS, YYNGEE.